This TCR beta chain was recorded in a study of identifying expanded T cells in peripheral blood. The data were produced by immunoSEQ multiplex PCR, yet TCRdb's version contains in-frame clones alone and is incomplete. The table lists tens of thousands of clones, 70% to 90% of them singletons. No infections or other immune events were documented during collection. This CDR3 has 13 residues. Trimming took 6 bases from V and 2 from J, leaving 9 bases between them. Germline lookup yields CDR1 MNHEY and CDR2 SVGAGI. This clone was counted only a few times. The antigen remains unidentified. Regarding the study as a whole: Variance in clone template counts between approximately two-week samples significantly increased with total template count across all healthy donors. Technical replicates showed roughly 1.2 changed clones; two weeks roughly 16; four weeks 19.

The material sequenced was blood. The chain has TRBV6-5 and TRBJ2-3; unclear D gene. The sequence was collected from a person aged 18-70 years in good health. CDR3 sequence reads: CASRLTFTDTQYF. DNA of the CDR3: TGTGCCAGCAGGCTGACCTTCACAGATACGCAGTATTTT.